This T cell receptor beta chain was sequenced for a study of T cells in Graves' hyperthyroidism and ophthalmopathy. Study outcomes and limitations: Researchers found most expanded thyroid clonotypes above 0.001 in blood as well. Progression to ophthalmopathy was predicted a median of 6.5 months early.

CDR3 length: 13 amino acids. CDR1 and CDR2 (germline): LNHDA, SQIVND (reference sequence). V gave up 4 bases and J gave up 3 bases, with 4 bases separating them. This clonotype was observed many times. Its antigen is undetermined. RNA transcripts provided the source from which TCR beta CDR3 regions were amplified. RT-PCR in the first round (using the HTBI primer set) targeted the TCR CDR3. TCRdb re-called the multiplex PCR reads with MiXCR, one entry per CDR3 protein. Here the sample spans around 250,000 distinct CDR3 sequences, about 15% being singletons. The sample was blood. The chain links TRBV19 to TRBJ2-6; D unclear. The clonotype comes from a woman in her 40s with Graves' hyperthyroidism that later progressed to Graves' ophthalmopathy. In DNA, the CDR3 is TGTGCCAGTAGTACTATTGGGGCCAACGTCCTGACTTTC. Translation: CASSTIGANVLTF. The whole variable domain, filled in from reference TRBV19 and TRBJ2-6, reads DGGITQSPKYLFRKEGQNVTLSCEQNLNHDAMYWYRQDPGQGLRLIYYSQIVNDFQKGDIAEGYSVSREKKESFPLTVTSAQKNPTAFYLCASSTIGANVLTFGAGSRLTVL.